This entry lists 23 T cell receptor beta chains sequenced from one sample in a study of blood T cells in healthy people across ages (dated by TCRdb to 2013 to 2016). Receptor amplification or capture employed 5' RACE. The listed sequencing device is Illumina HiSeq 2500. A second 7 to 11 cycle PCR used a sample-barcoded 5' primer and a J-beta primer mix. The raw public reads went through TCRdb reprocessing: fastp at Q25, MiXCR clone calling, in-frame beta chains kept. CDR3 protein sequences are deduplicated, and each keeps its most common genes and DNA. Recorded for this sample are about 1.8 million distinct CDR3 sequences; about 49% of them occurred a single time. 2.1% of the sample lies in the top ten. The sequencing sample was made of blood. These receptors all come from a woman in her thirties or forties in good health.

The chain uses TRBV10-3 and TRBJ2-7, with unresolved D. Trimming pared 2 bases from V and 0 bases from J, leaving 11 bases between. The CDR3 runs 15 residues. CDR1 and CDR2 from the germline V gene are ENHRY and SYGVKD. CDR3 loop: CAISEVGVSSYEQYF. Here the CDR3 DNA reads TGTGCCATCAGTGAGGTCGGAGTAAGCTCCTACGAGCAGTACTTC.

The chain is built from TRBV7-2 and TRBJ2-5; 7 bases are a match to TRBD1. J lost 4 bases, V lost 4 bases, and 9 bases had no gene match. Per the germline V gene, CDR1 is SGHTA and CDR2 is FQGNSA. CDR3 size: 15 residues. CDR3: CASSSTGTIRETQYF. CDR3 sequence (DNA): TGTGCCAGCAGCTCGACAGGGACGATCAGAGAGACCCAGTACTTC. The whole variable domain, remainder taken from reference TRBV7-2 and TRBJ2-5, is GAGVSQSPSNKVTEKGKDVELRCDPISGHTALYWYRQSLGQGLEFLIYFQGNSAPDKSGLPSDRFSAERTGGSVSTLTIQRTQQEDSAVYLCASSSTGTIRETQYFGPGTRLLVL.

The chain employs TRBV7-2 and TRBJ2-5, with 8 bases matching TRBD2. Germline values: CDR1 SGHTA, CDR2 FQGNSA. Trimming took 4 bases from V and 0 from J; bases not matched to a gene: 7. The CDR3 contains 16 residues. The CDR3 bases are TGTGCCAGCAGCTCTGGAGGGCGGGGGGACCAAGAGACCCAGTACTTC. Translating it yields CASSSGGRGDQETQYF.

The rearrangement uses TRBV6-1 and TRBJ2-1; TRBD2 matches at 10 bases. The DNA end favors TRBJ2-7, so the J call may be wrong. CDR3 length equals 15 residues. The V gene's germline CDR1 is MNHNS and CDR2 SASEGT. This CDR3 is CASNLTSGVYNEQYF. The CDR3 DNA is TGTGCCAGCAACTTAACTAGCGGGGTTTACAATGAGCAGTACTTC.

The chain uses TRBV7-2 and TRBJ2-1, with a possible D match to TRBD2 (5 bases). V was clipped by 1 base and J by 6 bases, with 10 bases between them. Germline V gene data show CDR1 as SGHTA and CDR2 as FQGNSA. The length of the CDR3 is 14 residues. DNA of the CDR3: TGTGCCAGCAGCTTAGAGCGGCGCCGCAATGAGCAGTTCTTC. It yields the protein CASSLERRRNEQFF.

The chain uses TRBV7-9 and TRBJ2-1; D may be TRBD1 (5 bases). The CDR3 runs 18 residues. Germline V gene data show CDR1 as SEHNR and CDR2 as FQNEAQ (reference sequence). V lost 2 bases and J lost 5, with 22 bases in between. Here the CDR3 DNA reads TGTGCCAGCAGCTTACGGCCCGCAGGGTGGGCTTTGCACAATGAGCAGTTCTTC. Protein product: CASSLRPAGWALHNEQFF.

This clonotype was counted between two and nine times. This rearrangement joins TRBV12-3 or TRBV12-4 to TRBJ1-1; 7 bases agree with TRBD1. V dropped 2 bases and J dropped 5; count of bases not matched to a gene: 5. The CDR3 is 14 amino acids. CDR3 residues: CASSLIEQGTEAFF. The CDR3 DNA is TGTGCCAGCAGTTTAATAGAACAGGGGACTGAAGCTTTCTTT.

This clonotype was seen only a few times. The junction and the germline gene differ at one end; a read error may be behind it. This chain connects TRBV7-7 to TRBJ2-1, with D possibly being TRBD2 (6 bases). Per the germline V gene, CDR1 is SSHAT and CDR2 is FNYEAQ (reference sequence). CDR3 length: 15 amino acids. The CDR3 loop reads CASSQRRGEYNEQFF. DNA for the CDR3: TGTGCTAGCAGCCAGCGGCGGGGAGAGTACAATGAGCAGTTCTTC.

The chain uses TRBV5-1 and TRBJ1-1; D is possibly TRBD1 (6 bases). Germline-derived CDR1 and CDR2 are SGHRS and YFSETQ. The CDR3 is made up of 16 amino acids. V lost 2 bases and J 2 bases, leaving 16 bases between the germline ends. Written as DNA, the CDR3 is TGCGCCAGCAGCTTAACGACAGGTTGGGTCAACACTGAAGCTTTCTTT. This encodes CASSLTTGWVNTEAFF.

This sequence joins TRBV20-1 and TRBJ2-3; possibly TRBD2 for D (6 bases). V dropped 3 bases and J dropped 1 base, with 11 bases sitting between them. Germline CDR1 is DFQATT and CDR2 is SNEGSKA (reference sequence). The CDR3 is 14 residues long. CDR3 sequence: CSARGTYGTDTQYF. The CDR3 DNA is TGCAGTGCTAGGGGGACTTACGGCACAGATACGCAGTATTTT.

This clonotype was seen only a few times. V and J are TRBV6-1 and TRBJ2-5; D may be TRBD1 or TRBD2 (5 bases each). V was shortened by 4 bases and J by 5 bases, with 20 bases between the two germline ends. The CDR3 runs to 16 residues. CDR1 and CDR2 (germline): MNHNS, SASEGT. The chain's CDR3 is CASSGDASARRETQYF. CDR3 DNA: TGTGCCAGCAGTGGGGACGCAAGCGCAAGAAGGGAGACCCAGTACTTC.

The chain carries TRBV3-1 and TRBJ2-5; tentatively, D is TRBD1 or TRBD2 (6 bases each). The V gene lost 7 bases and the J gene lost 3 bases, with 12 bases spanning the gap. This CDR3 contains 13 residues. Germline CDR1 and CDR2: LGHDT and YNNKEL (reference sequence). The CDR3 nucleotides read TGTGCCAGCACTCGGAGGGGGGAAGAGACCCAGTACTTC. The encoded protein is CASTRRGEETQYF.

J is TRBJ2-1 and V is TRBV2, with 12 bases fitting TRBD2. Trimming cost V 6 bases and J 6 bases; bases outside gene matches: 9. This CDR3 is 16 amino acids long. From germline, CDR1 is SNHLY and CDR2 FYNNEI. In DNA form, the CDR3 reads TGTGCCAGCAGCACCCCTAGCGGGGGGGCCCGCAATGAGCAGTTCTTC. Its protein is CASSTPSGGARNEQFF.

V and J are TRBV5-1 and TRBJ1-2; 12 nucleotides agree with TRBD1. The trim removed 5 bases at V and 4 bases at J, leaving 9 bases unmatched. The germline CDR1 and CDR2 sequences are SGHRS and YFSETQ. The CDR3 has 16 amino acids. Here the CDR3 DNA reads TGCGCCAGCAGTTCGGGACAGGGGGCTCCGGGCTATGGCTACACCTTC. It encodes CASSSGQGAPGYGYTF. The full variable domain, with the rest looked up from reference TRBV5-1 and TRBJ1-2, is KAGVTQTPRYLIKTRGQQVTLSCSPISGHRSVSWYQQTPGQGLQFLFEYFSETQRNKGNFPGRFSGRQFSNSRSEMNVSTLELGDSALYLCASSSGQGAPGYGYTFGSGTRLTVV.

This clonotype was detected only a few times. V gene TRBV4-3 combines with J gene TRBJ2-5, with TRBD2 identical over 11 bases. Trimming took 4 bases from V and 11 from J; bases not matched to a gene: 15. From germline, CDR1 is LGHNA and CDR2 YSLEER. This CDR3 has 16 residues. The CDR3: CASSLALAGGHNEQYF. CDR3 nucleotides: TGCGCCAGCAGCCTCGCCTTAGCGGGGGGGCACAATGAGCAGTACTTC.

CDR3 amino acids: CASPRMKVAGGNDTQYF. The CDR3, as DNA: TGTGCCAGCCCACGTATGAAGGTAGCGGGGGGGAACGATACGCAGTATTTT. The chain links TRBV6-1 to TRBJ2-3; 11 nucleotides match TRBD2. J was trimmed by 6 bases and V by 8 bases; bases with no gene match: 16. The CDR3 length is 17 residues. Germline V gene lookup returns CDR1 MNHNS and CDR2 SASEGT.

The chain links TRBV20-1 to TRBJ2-7; tentatively, D is TRBD1 (6 bases). The V gene lost 5 bases and the J gene lost 3 bases, with 8 bases spanning the gap. This CDR3 is 11 amino acids long. The V gene's germline CDR1 is DFQATT and CDR2 SNEGSKA (reference sequence). The CDR3: CSAPDSYEQYF. In DNA form, the CDR3 reads TGCAGTGCTCCGGACAGCTACGAGCAGTACTTC.

The V call is TRBV6-5, the J call TRBJ2-5; weak D call: TRBD1 (6 bases). The J call may be incorrect, as the DNA end agrees better with TRBJ2-7. CDR1 is MNHEY, CDR2 SVGAGI, per germline. The CDR3 extends over 12 amino acids. CDR3 DNA sequence: TGTGCCAGCAGAACCGGGACACTCGAGCAGTACTTC. The encoded protein is CASRTGTLEQYF.

The genes are TRBV5-1 and TRBJ1-2, with 7 bases aligning to TRBD1. There are 15 residues in the CDR3. Germline V gives CDR1 SGHRS, CDR2 YFSETQ. V was clipped by 7 bases and J by 4 bases; unmatched bases: 13. CDR3 region: CASSEQMTGSYGYTF. The CDR3 DNA follows: TGCGCCAGCTCCGAACAAATGACAGGGAGCTATGGCTACACCTTC.

This clonotype was detected a few times. V usage is TRBV28 and J usage is TRBJ1-6; 7 bases line up with TRBD1. Germline V gene data show CDR1 as MDHEN and CDR2 as SYDVKM. This CDR3 is 16 amino acids long. After removal of 1 base from V and 7 bases from J, the junction contained 7 bases not matched to a gene. CDR3 residues: CASSLSSQGENSPLHF. The CDR3 nucleotides read TGTGCCAGCAGTTTATCGTCGCAGGGGGAGAATTCACCCCTCCACTTT.

The chain has TRBV27 and TRBJ2-7, with D possibly matching TRBD2 (6 bases). The end of the DNA is better explained by TRBJ2-5, so the J call may be wrong. CDR1 and CDR2 from the germline V gene are MNHEY and SMNVEV (reference sequence). This CDR3 contains 16 residues. As DNA, the CDR3 is TGTGCCAGCAGTCCCAGGCGGGGAAACCAACGAGAGACCCAGTACTTC. This sequence encodes CASSPRRGNQRETQYF.

This clonotype has only a few counts. This sequence joins TRBV28 and TRBJ2-5; the D gene could be TRBD1 or TRBD2 (5 bases each). V was pared by 9 bases and J by 7 bases, with 12 bases between. This CDR3 is built from 11 residues. CDR1 MDHEN and CDR2 SYDVKM come from the germline V gene. CDR3 in amino acids: CASRGDGTQYF. CDR3 DNA sequence: TGTGCCAGTCGAGGGGACGGGACCCAGTACTTC.

The chain employs TRBV12-3 or TRBV12-4 and TRBJ2-3; D unclear. Trimming left V 5 bases short and J 4 bases short, with 7 bases between. The CDR3 is 12 amino acids. CDR3 nucleotide sequence: TGTGCCAGCAGTGTACATCCAGATACGCAGTATTTT. Its protein product is CASSVHPDTQYF.